Listed here is a single T cell receptor beta chain. Its antigen is undetermined. Produced via immunoSEQ multiplex PCR; TCRdb's table is partial and in-frame only. Found here are tens of thousands of clones, 65% to 85% of them singletons; the top ten hold approximately 15%. Between the trimmed V and J ends, which lost 6 bases and 5 bases, there was a span of 11 bases. CDR3 length: 11 amino acids. Looked up from germline, CDR1 is DFQATT and CDR2 is SNEGSKA (reference sequence). This sample is part of a study of radiotherapy plus CTLA-4 blockade in lung cancer. In the study overall: Across the patients, objective responses occurred in approximately 17%, and disease control in under 40%.

Focal radiation plus CTLA-4 blockade with ipilimumab was administered to patients who had chemo-refractory metastatic non-small-cell lung cancer. Overall study findings and caveats: Reports state that early shifts in blood T cell clones, with interferon-beta, best predicted response. The study found tumor-derived TCR clones expanded in blood after radiotherapy plus ipilimumab.

This clonotype was sampled from a human donor with non-small cell lung cancer whose response to radiotherapy plus ipilimumab could not be evaluated. Some clones in this sample may be carry-over from other donors' samples. The sample consisted of peripheral blood, taken from a patient treated with radiotherapy plus ipilimumab. This sequence joins TRBV20-1 and TRBJ2-7; D uncertain. In DNA, the CDR3 is TGCAGTGCCTATGGCCGGGACGAGCAGTACTTC. It translates to CSAYGRDEQYF.